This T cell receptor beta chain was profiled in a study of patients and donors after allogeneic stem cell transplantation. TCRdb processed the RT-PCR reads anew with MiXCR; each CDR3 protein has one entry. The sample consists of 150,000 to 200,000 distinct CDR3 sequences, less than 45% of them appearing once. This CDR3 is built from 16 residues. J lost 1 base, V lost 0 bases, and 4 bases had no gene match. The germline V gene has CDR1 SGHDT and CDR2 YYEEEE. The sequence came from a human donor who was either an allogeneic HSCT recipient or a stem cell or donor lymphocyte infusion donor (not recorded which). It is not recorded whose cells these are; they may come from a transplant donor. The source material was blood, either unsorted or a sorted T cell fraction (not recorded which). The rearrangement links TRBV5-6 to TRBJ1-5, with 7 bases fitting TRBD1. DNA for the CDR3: TGTGCCAGCAGCTTGGACAGGGGAGCAAGCAATCAGCCCCAGCATTTT. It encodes CASSLDRGASNQPQHF.